Listed here are 5 T cell receptor beta chains from one sample, sequenced in a study of T cells after yellow fever vaccination. From the 5' RACE reads, TCRdb called clonotypes with MiXCR, one entry per CDR3 protein. Of 150,000 to 200,000 distinct CDR3 sequences listed, roughly 9% were seen once; the top ten hold about a third. The material was CD8+ T cells sorted from PBMCs, obtained 45 days after the yellow fever booster vaccination. The receptors originated from a man aged 18 to 30 who received the YFV17D yellow fever vaccine.

The V and J genes are TRBV6-5 and TRBJ2-3; tentative D call: TRBD2 (7 bases). Deletions cut 5 bases from V and 10 bases from J, with 16 bases between. The CDR3 sequence is 13 residues long. In germline, CDR1 is MNHEY, CDR2 SVGAGI. This CDR3 is CASSAGADPSQYF. The CDR3 bases are TGTGCCAGCAGTGCGGGGGCCGACCCCTCGCAGTATTTT.

J is TRBJ2-7 and V is TRBV4-3; no clear D gene. Germline values: CDR1 LGHNA, CDR2 YSLEER. CDR3 size: 15 residues. Trimming took 5 bases from V and 2 from J, leaving 16 bases between them. CDR3 residues: CASSVDLLVTYEQYF. Written as DNA, the CDR3 is TGCGCCAGCAGCGTGGATCTGTTGGTAACCTACGAGCAGTACTTC.

In its sample, this clonotype was seen many times. The gene calls are TRBV7-8 and TRBJ2-5; possible D gene TRBD2, 5 bases. V lost 4 bases, J lost 0 bases, and 12 bases lay in between. The CDR3 is made up of 15 amino acids. In germline, CDR1 is SGHVS, CDR2 FQNEAQ. This chain's CDR3 is CASSSGRGYQETQYF. CDR3 in DNA: TGTGCCAGCAGCTCCGGACGGGGTTACCAAGAGACCCAGTACTTC.

This clonotype was seen only a few times. The rearrangement joins TRBV24-1 to TRBJ2-2, with TRBD1 as a possible D gene (5 bases). Per germline, CDR1 KGHDR and CDR2 SFDVKD. The V gene lost 3 bases and the J gene lost 4 bases, with 11 bases spanning the gap. This CDR3 is 15 amino acids long. The CDR3 DNA reads TGTGCCACCAGTGATCTAGGGGTCGGCACCGGGGAGCTGTTTTTT. Amino acids: CATSDLGVGTGELFF.

There are many counts of this clonotype. The V call is TRBV2, the J call TRBJ2-1, with no clear D. Germline lookup yields CDR1 SNHLY and CDR2 FYNNEI. Trimming took off 4 bases at V and 5 bases at J, with 9 bases between the two ends. The CDR3 is 13 amino acids. CDR3 in amino acids: CASSGGLDNEQFF. The CDR3 nucleotides are TGTGCCAGCAGTGGGGGTCTCGACAATGAGCAGTTCTTC.